The 25 T cell receptor beta chains given below trace back to one sample, sequenced in a study of beta chain features in type 1 diabetes. Study results and limitations: A moderate, significant TCRB CDR3 shortening appeared in type 1 diabetes across four CD4+ subsets.

The antigens for these receptors are not known. cDNA synthesis used the whole RNA isolate, giving expressed TCRB sequences. Measured with immunoSEQ multiplex PCR; TCRdb has only the in-frame clones, and not every one. The data hold around 360,000 clones, with roughly an eighth observed a single time. The source material was naive CD4+ T cells from blood. The receptors derive from a woman between 18 and 30 years old with type 1 diabetes.

In this sample, this clone turned up a few times. The rearrangement links TRBV7-9 to TRBJ2-1, with D perhaps TRBD2 (5 bases). CDR3 length: 14 residues. The V gene lost 1 base and the J gene lost 4 bases, with 8 bases spanning the gap. Germline V gives CDR1 SEHNR, CDR2 FQNEAQ (reference sequence). For the CDR3, the DNA is TGTGCCAGCAGCTTAGGAAGCGGATACAATGAGCAGTTCTTC. Protein: CASSLGSGYNEQFF.

This clone was detected once. CDR3 loop: CASSSGTSGTSPYNEQFF. The CDR3 bases are TGTGCCAGCAGCTCCGGGACTAGCGGGACCTCCCCCTACAATGAGCAGTTCTTC. The chain couples TRBV7-3 to TRBJ2-1; TRBD2 aligns across 13 bases. Germline values: CDR1 SGHTA, CDR2 FQGTGA. V shed 4 bases and J 2 bases; nucleotides not matched to a gene: 8. CDR3 length equals 18 residues.

This clone was observed a few times. The V and J genes are TRBV30 and TRBJ2-7; 7 positions match TRBD2. This CDR3 spans 14 amino acids. From germline, CDR1 is GTSNPN and CDR2 SVGIG (reference sequence). V lost 4 bases and J lost 5; bases outside the gene matches: 11. CDR3 nucleotide sequence: TGTGCCTGGACTCACTTGACTAGCTCGGACGAGCAGTACTTC. Residues: CAWTHLTSSDEQYF.

The V call is TRBV19, the J call TRBJ2-3; TRBD2 matches 7 bases. The CDR3 is 16 residues long. CDR1 and CDR2 from the germline V gene are LNHDA and SQIVND (reference sequence). Unmatched junction bases numbered 12, after V lost 3 bases and J lost 6 bases. The CDR3 is CASSMASGATPDTQYF. CDR3 in DNA: TGTGCCAGTAGTATGGCCAGCGGGGCCACCCCGGATACGCAGTATTTT.

The chain couples TRBV4-1 to TRBJ2-2; 12 nucleotides match TRBD2. V gave up 5 bases and J gave up 1 base; unmatched junction bases: 5. The germline V gene has CDR1 MGHRA and CDR2 YSYEKL. This CDR3 has 17 amino acids. CDR3 sequence: CASSLRLAGVNTGELFF. CDR3 in DNA: TGCGCCAGCAGCTTACGACTAGCGGGAGTGAACACCGGGGAGCTGTTTTTT.

A few counts support this clone. The chain links TRBV5-1 to TRBJ2-7; 10 positions agree with TRBD2. This CDR3 is built from 20 residues. Trimming cost V 0 bases and J 0 bases; bases outside gene matches: 15. Germline V gives CDR1 SGHRS, CDR2 YFSETQ. The CDR3 is CASSLGSGLRPSGGSYEQYF. The CDR3, as DNA: TGCGCCAGCAGCTTGGGGTCGGGGCTTCGGCCTAGCGGGGGCTCCTACGAGCAGTACTTC.

This clone showed up just a few times. This chain connects TRBV7-2 to TRBJ2-5; no clear D. Germline CDR1 and CDR2: SGHTA and FQGNSA. V dropped 8 bases and J dropped 1 base, with 5 bases sitting between them. The CDR3 contains 11 residues. The CDR3 DNA follows: TGTGCCAGCCGCGGCCAAGAGACCCAGTACTTC. Translation: CASRGQETQYF.

This clone showed up just a few times. J is TRBJ1-2 and V is TRBV29-1, with D unresolved. V lost 7 bases and J 6 bases, leaving 12 bases between the germline ends. The germline V gene encodes CDR1 SQVTM and CDR2 ANQGSEA. The CDR3 is made up of 11 amino acids. CDR3 amino acids: CSDGRTDGYTF. In nucleotides, the CDR3 is TGCAGCGACGGGAGGACCGATGGCTACACCTTC.

In its sample, this clone was seen a few times. This chain joins TRBV5-1 and TRBJ1-1; D may be TRBD1 (6 bases). The ends were cut back, 2 bases at V and 9 bases at J, with 14 bases in the middle. Germline-derived CDR1 and CDR2 are SGHRS and YFSETQ. The CDR3 is 13 amino acids. The CDR3 reads CASSFGQKEKAFF. The CDR3 region has the DNA TGCGCCAGCAGCTTCGGACAGAAAGAGAAAGCTTTCTTT.

This clone appeared a few times. The chain has TRBV4-3 and TRBJ2-2, with D tentatively TRBD1 (5 bases). The CDR3 is 13 residues long. The germline gives CDR1 LGHNA, CDR2 YSLEER. Trimming took off 3 bases at V and 6 bases at J, with 8 bases between the two ends. This CDR3 is CASSQTAPGELFF. CDR3 coding DNA: TGCGCCAGCAGCCAGACAGCTCCCGGGGAGCTGTTTTTT.

This clone was seen a few times. The rearrangement links TRBV5-4 to TRBJ2-2; 7 nucleotides match TRBD1. The CDR3 totals 16 residues. V lost 2 bases and J lost 4; bases outside the gene matches: 8. Per the germline V gene, CDR1 is SGHNT and CDR2 is YYREEE (reference sequence). CDR3: CASSFGRQGVTGELFF. The CDR3 region has the DNA TGTGCCAGCAGCTTTGGACGTCAGGGGGTCACCGGGGAGCTGTTTTTT.

This clone turned up a few times. The chain employs TRBV5-1 and TRBJ1-1, with D unresolved. The CDR3 spans 14 residues. Germline V CDR1 and CDR2: SGHRS, YFSETQ. Trimming cost V 2 bases and J 0 bases, with 8 bases left between them. CDR3 amino acids: CASSFTGLNTEAFF. The CDR3 DNA follows: TGCGCCAGCAGCTTTACGGGGTTGAACACTGAAGCTTTCTTT. The complete variable domain, with remaining parts taken from reference TRBV5-1 and TRBJ1-1, reads KAGVTQTPRYLIKTRGQQVTLSCSPISGHRSVSWYQQTPGQGLQFLFEYFSETQRNKGNFPGRFSGRQFSNSRSEMNVSTLELGDSALYLCASSFTGLNTEAFFGQGTRLTVV.

The chain uses TRBV29-1 and TRBJ2-3; 7 nucleotides agree with TRBD2. Germline lookup yields CDR1 SQVTM and CDR2 ANQGSEA. V was clipped by 5 bases and J by 4 bases; unmatched bases: 15. The CDR3 spans 16 residues. CDR3 DNA sequence: TGCAGCGTTCAACCGGGGGGTAGCACCTCAGCAGATACGCAGTATTTT. This codes for CSVQPGGSTSADTQYF.

This clone showed up just a few times. V gene TRBV10-3 combines with J gene TRBJ1-5; unclear D gene. Trimming stripped 0 bases from V and 1 base from J, with 4 bases between. The V gene's germline CDR1 is ENHRY and CDR2 SYGVKD. CDR3 size: 14 residues. This chain's CDR3 is CAISESQSNQPQHF. CDR3 nucleotides: TGTGCCATCAGTGAGTCGCAGAGCAATCAGCCCCAGCATTTT.

The sample holds a few counts of this clone. J is TRBJ1-1 and V is TRBV29-1; TRBD1 might be the D (6 bases). Trimming shortened V by 6 bases and J by 1 base, and 9 bases separated the two germline ends. The length of the CDR3 is 12 residues. CDR1 and CDR2 (germline): SQVTM, ANQGSEA. The CDR3 region has the DNA TGCAGCGTAAACAGGGCGAACACTGAAGCTTTCTTT. Protein: CSVNRANTEAFF.

In nucleotides, the CDR3 is TGTGCCAGCAGCGTAGCCGGACCCAGCGGTGGAAATACGCAGTATTTT. This sequence encodes CASSVAGPSGGNTQYF. The chain couples TRBV9 to TRBJ2-3; possible D gene TRBD2, 5 bases. V was cut by 0 bases and J by 7 bases, with 18 bases left in between. Looked up from germline, CDR1 is SGDLS and CDR2 is YYNGEE. The CDR3 covers 16 residues.

In nucleotides, the CDR3 is TGTGCCAGCAGTTACGGAACCGGGATCCCCCAAGAGACCCAGTACTTC. The encoded protein is CASSYGTGIPQETQYF. The V call is TRBV6-6, the J call TRBJ2-5; D might be TRBD2 (5 bases). Trimming left V 2 bases short and J 1 base short, with 14 bases between. The V gene's germline CDR1 is MNHNY and CDR2 SVGAGI (reference sequence). CDR3 length equals 16 residues.

This clone has just a few counts. This rearrangement joins TRBV5-1 to TRBJ1-2, with 7 bases fitting TRBD1. Trimming cost V 0 bases and J 7 bases; bases outside gene matches: 6. The CDR3 contains 14 residues. CDR1 and CDR2 (germline): SGHRS, YFSETQ. The CDR3 reads CASSLAPGGSGYTF. CDR3 sequence (DNA): TGCGCCAGCAGCTTGGCCCCAGGGGGATCTGGCTACACCTTC.

This clone was detected a few times. The chain links TRBV15 to TRBJ2-5; 7 nucleotides match TRBD1. TRBJ2-7 matches the DNA end more closely, so the J call is doubtful. The CDR3 totals 14 residues. Germline-derived CDR1 and CDR2 are LNHNV and YYDKDF (reference sequence). The CDR3, as DNA: TGTGCCACTGGGCCGGGACAGACCTTCTACGAGCAGTACTTC. Translation: CATGPGQTFYEQYF.

This clone has a handful of counts. This sequence joins TRBV11-2 and TRBJ2-2; no clear D gene. V lost 0 bases to trimming and J lost 5 bases, with 4 bases between them. This CDR3 region has 13 residues. CDR1 and CDR2 from the germline V gene are SGHAT and FQNNGV. CDR3 amino acids: CASSLDQTGELFF. The CDR3 DNA sequence: TGTGCCAGCAGCTTAGATCAGACCGGGGAGCTGTTTTTT.

The chain is built from TRBV7-2 and TRBJ2-7, with D possibly TRBD2 on 5 matching bases. Deletions cut 5 bases from V and 2 bases from J, with 7 bases between. The length of the CDR3 is 12 residues. CDR1 SGHTA and CDR2 FQGNSA come from the germline V gene. The CDR3 coding sequence is TGTGCCAGCAGCCAGAGGGCCTACGAGCAGTACTTC. Residues: CASSQRAYEQYF.

This chain links TRBV5-1 with TRBJ2-1; 7 nucleotides match TRBD1. CDR3 length equals 14 residues. Looked up from germline, CDR1 is SGHRS and CDR2 is YFSETQ. V was pared by 0 bases and J by 6 bases, with 3 bases of the junction left unmatched. This CDR3 is CASSLDRGRNEQFF. CDR3 DNA: TGCGCCAGCAGCTTGGACAGGGGCCGCAATGAGCAGTTCTTC.

The chain uses TRBV2 and TRBJ2-7, with D maybe TRBD2 (5 bases). Germline CDR1 is SNHLY and CDR2 is FYNNEI. The CDR3 runs to 14 residues. V lost 3 bases, J lost 6 bases, and 15 bases lay in between. The CDR3 spells CASSEFRRGGEQYF. CDR3 sequence (DNA): TGTGCCAGCAGTGAGTTTCGTAGAGGAGGCGAGCAGTACTTC.

In its sample, this clone was seen a few times. This chain uses TRBV4-3 with TRBJ2-1; 7 nucleotides align to TRBD2. CDR1 and CDR2 from the germline V gene are LGHNA and YSLEER. The V and J ends lost 0 bases and 4 bases, in that order; junction bases with no gene match: 6. The CDR3 is 16 residues long. For the CDR3, the DNA is TGCGCCAGCAGCCAAGATCGCGGGAGTACTTACAATGAGCAGTTCTTC. Protein sequence: CASSQDRGSTYNEQFF.

V usage is TRBV7-9 and J usage is TRBJ2-5; 7 bases are a match to TRBD2. Trimming cost V 1 base and J 5 bases; bases outside gene matches: 7. The CDR3 contains 15 residues. CDR1 is SEHNR, CDR2 FQNEAQ, per germline (reference sequence). The CDR3 bases are TGTGCCAGCAGCTTAGTTAGTCTAGCGGAGGAGACCCAGTACTTC. Amino acid sequence: CASSLVSLAEETQYF. Supplemented by reference TRBV7-9 and TRBJ2-5, the full variable domain reads DTGVSQNPRHKITKRGQNVTFRCDPISEHNRLYWYRQTLGQGPEFLTYFQNEAQLEKSRLLSDRFSAERPKGSFSTLEIQRTEQGDSAMYLCASSLVSLAEETQYFGPGTRLLVL.